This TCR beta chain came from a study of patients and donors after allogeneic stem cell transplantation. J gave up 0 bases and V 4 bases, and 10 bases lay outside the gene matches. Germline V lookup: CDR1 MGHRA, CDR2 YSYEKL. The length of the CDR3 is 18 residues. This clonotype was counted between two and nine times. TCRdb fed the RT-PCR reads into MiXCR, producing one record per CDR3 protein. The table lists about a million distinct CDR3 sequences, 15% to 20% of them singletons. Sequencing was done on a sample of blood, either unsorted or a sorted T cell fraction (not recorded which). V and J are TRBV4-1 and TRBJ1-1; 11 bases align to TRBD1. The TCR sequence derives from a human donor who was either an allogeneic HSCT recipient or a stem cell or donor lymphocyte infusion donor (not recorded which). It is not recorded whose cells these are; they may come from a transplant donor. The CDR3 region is CASSPSPRDRGLNTEAFF. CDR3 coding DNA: TGCGCCAGCAGCCCCTCACCCCGGGACAGGGGGTTGAACACTGAAGCTTTCTTT.